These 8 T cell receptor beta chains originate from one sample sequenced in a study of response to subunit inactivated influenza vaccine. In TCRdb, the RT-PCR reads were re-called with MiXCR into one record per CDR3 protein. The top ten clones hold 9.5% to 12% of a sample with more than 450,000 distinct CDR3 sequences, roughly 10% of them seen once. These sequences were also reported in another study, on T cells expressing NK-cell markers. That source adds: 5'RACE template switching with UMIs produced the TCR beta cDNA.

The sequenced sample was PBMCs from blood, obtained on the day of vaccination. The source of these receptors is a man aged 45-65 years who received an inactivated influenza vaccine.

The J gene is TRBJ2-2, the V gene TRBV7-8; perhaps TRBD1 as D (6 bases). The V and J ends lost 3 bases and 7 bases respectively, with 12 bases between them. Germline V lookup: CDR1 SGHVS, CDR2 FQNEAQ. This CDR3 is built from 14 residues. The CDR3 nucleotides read TGTGCCAGCAGCTTCAGGGGTATGGGCGGGGAGCTGTTTTTT. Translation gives CASSFRGMGGELFF.

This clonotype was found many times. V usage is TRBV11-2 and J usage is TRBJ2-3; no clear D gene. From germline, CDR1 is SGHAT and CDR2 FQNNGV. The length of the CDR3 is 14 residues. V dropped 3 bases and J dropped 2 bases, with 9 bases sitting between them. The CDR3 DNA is TGTGCCAGCAGCTTGGGGTCCGACACAGATACGCAGTATTTT. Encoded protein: CASSLGSDTDTQYF.

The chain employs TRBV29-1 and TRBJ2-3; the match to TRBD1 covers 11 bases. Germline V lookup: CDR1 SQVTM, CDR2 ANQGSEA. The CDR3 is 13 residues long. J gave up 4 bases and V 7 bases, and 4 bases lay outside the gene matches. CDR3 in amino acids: CSARDRGADTQYF. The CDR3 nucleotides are TGCAGCGCCCGGGACAGGGGGGCAGATACGCAGTATTTT.

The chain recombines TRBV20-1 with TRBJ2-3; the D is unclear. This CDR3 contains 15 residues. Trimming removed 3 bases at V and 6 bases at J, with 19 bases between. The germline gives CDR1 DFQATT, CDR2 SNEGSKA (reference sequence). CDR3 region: CSASHLSNHPDTQYF. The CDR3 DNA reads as TGCAGTGCTAGCCACTTGTCTAATCACCCCGATACGCAGTATTTT.

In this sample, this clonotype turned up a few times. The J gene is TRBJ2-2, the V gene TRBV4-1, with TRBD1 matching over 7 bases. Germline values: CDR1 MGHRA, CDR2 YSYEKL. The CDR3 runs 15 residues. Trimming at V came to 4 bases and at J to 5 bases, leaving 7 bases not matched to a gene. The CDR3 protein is CASSPLDRRTGELFF. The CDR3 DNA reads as TGCGCCAGCAGCCCGTTGGACAGGAGGACCGGGGAGCTGTTTTTT.

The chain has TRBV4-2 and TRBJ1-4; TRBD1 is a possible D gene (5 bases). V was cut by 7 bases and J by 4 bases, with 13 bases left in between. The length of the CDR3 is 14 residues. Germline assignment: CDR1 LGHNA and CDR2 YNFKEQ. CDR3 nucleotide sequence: TGTGCCAGCACCGGGGACCGCCGTAATGAAAAACTGTTTTTT. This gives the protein CASTGDRRNEKLFF.

The CDR3 reads CASSLVQPGRYTGELFF. In DNA, the CDR3 is TGTGCCAGCAGCTTAGTTCAGCCAGGGAGATACACCGGGGAGCTGTTTTTT. The V and J genes are TRBV7-9 and TRBJ2-2; either TRBD1 or TRBD2 may fit D (5 bases each). This CDR3 comprises 17 residues. CDR1 and CDR2 from the germline V gene are SEHNR and FQNEAQ (reference sequence). Trimming took 1 base from V and 3 from J, leaving 15 bases between them.

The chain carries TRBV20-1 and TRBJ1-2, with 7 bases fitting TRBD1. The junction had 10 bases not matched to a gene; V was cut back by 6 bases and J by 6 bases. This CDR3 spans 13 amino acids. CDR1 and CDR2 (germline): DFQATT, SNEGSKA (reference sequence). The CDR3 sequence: CSAKPGTDDGYTF. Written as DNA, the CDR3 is TGCAGTGCAAAACCCGGGACAGACGATGGCTACACCTTC.